Below are 9 T cell receptor beta chains sequenced from a single sample in a study of breast tumors, draining lymph nodes, adjacent tissues (TCRdb year 2016). The method was multiplex PCR. The instrument was an Illumina HiSeq 2000. TCRdb applied fastp at Q25 and MiXCR to the public reads, then kept only in-frame beta chains. Entries that share a CDR3 protein sequence are merged under the most common genes and DNA. The sample table contains 20,000 to 25,000 distinct CDR3 sequences; only one count was recorded for roughly 50% of them. The ten most abundant clones make up less than 9.5% of the sample. The sample was breast tumor tissue. The source is a female donor with breast cancer. Some clones in this sample may be carry-over from other donors' samples.

The CDR3 here is CASSFGLTSGSSGSTDTQYF. In DNA form, the CDR3 reads TGTGCCAGCAGCTTCGGATTGACTAGCGGGAGCTCGGGTAGCACAGATACGCAGTATTTT. The rearrangement links TRBV7-9 to TRBJ2-3, with 12 bases aligning to TRBD2. The CDR3 contains 20 residues. CDR1 is SEHNR and CDR2 is FQNEAQ in the germline V gene (reference sequence). The junction had 13 bases not matched to a gene; V was cut back by 3 bases and J by 0 bases.

This clonotype occurred many times. This may stem from a read error, because a much larger clone lies one nucleotide away. The chain has TRBV11-3 and TRBJ2-2, with 9 bases lining up with TRBD1. The germline CDR1 and CDR2 sequences are SGHNT and YENEEA. Losses at the gene ends were 2 bases for V and 7 bases for J; bases not matched to a gene: 8. This CDR3 is 16 amino acids long. CDR3 nucleotide sequence: TGTGCCAGCAGCTTATGGGACAGGGCGCAAATCGGGGAGCTGTTTTTT. Translating gives CASSLWDRAQIGELFF.

This clonotype was recorded many times. A much larger clone sits a single nucleotide away, making a read error possible. The conserved phenylalanine or tryptophan is not found at the CDR3 terminus, so this likely reflects a read error. The V gene is TRBV9, the J gene TRBJ2-1; D gene uncertain. V was shortened by 4 bases and J by 9 bases, with 14 bases between the two germline ends. CDR3 length: 13 amino acids. CDR1 is SGDLS and CDR2 is YYNGEE in the germline V gene. The CDR3 sequence: CASSPSLSVEQFS. The CDR3 bases are TGTGCCAGCAGCCCAAGCTTGAGCGTTGAGCAGTTCTCC.

About this clonotype: A much bigger clone sits one base away, suggesting this may be a read error. This chain joins TRBV20-1 and TRBJ2-7, with 8 bases identical to TRBD2. With V trimmed by 4 bases and J by 9 bases, 14 bases remained unmatched. The CDR3 is 14 residues long. The germline V gene encodes CDR1 DFQATT and CDR2 SNEGSKA (reference sequence). Here the CDR3 reads CSATPGGGGTGQYF. In nucleotides, the CDR3 is TGCAGTGCTACCCCCGGGGGGGGAGGGACCGGGCAGTACTTC.

This clonotype was observed a single time. The chain has TRBV10-3 and TRBJ1-3; 10 bases are shared with TRBD1. The CDR3 sequence is 13 residues long. V dropped 6 bases and J dropped 7; count of bases not matched to a gene: 3. Germline-derived CDR1 and CDR2 are ENHRY and SYGVKD. This CDR3 reads CAIRPGQGNTIYF. CDR3 nucleotide sequence: TGTGCCATCAGACCGGGACAGGGGAACACCATATATTTT.

This clonotype has a count of ten or more. A much larger clone differs by one base, so this may be a read error. The rearrangement links TRBV20-1 to TRBJ2-5; no clear D. The CDR3 totals 11 residues. Germline lookup yields CDR1 DFQATT and CDR2 SNEGSKA (reference sequence). CDR3 nucleotides: TGCAGTGCAGAGTACCAAGAGACCCAGTCCTTC. Encoded protein: CSAEYQETQSF.

Comment on this clonotype: At one boundary the junction diverges from the germline segment, which might be a read error. The chain has TRBV9 and TRBJ1-3, with a possible D match to TRBD1 (6 bases). CDR3 length: 20 residues. Looked up from germline, CDR1 is SGDLS and CDR2 is YYNGEE. DNA of the CDR3: TGTGCTAGCAGCGTAGGGATACAGGGTACCGCGTCGGCCACTGGAAACACCATATATTTT. The encoded protein is CASSVGIQGTASATGNTIYF.

Concerning this clonotype: A much larger clone is a single base away; this may be a read error. CDR3 in amino acids: CASNIRAGTEAFF. DNA for the CDR3: TGTGCCAGTAATATAAGGGCGGGCACTGAAGCTTTCTTT. This chain links TRBV19 with TRBJ1-1, with D unresolved. The CDR3 consists of 13 residues. Germline V gene data show CDR1 as LNHDA and CDR2 as SQIVND (reference sequence). Complete variable domain (other parts from reference TRBV19 and TRBJ1-1): DGGITQSPKYLFRKEGQNVTLSCEQNLNHDAMYWYRQDPGQGLRLIYYSQIVNDFQKGDIAEGYSVSREKKESFPLTVTSAQKNPTAFYLCASNIRAGTEAFFGQGTRLTVV.

This rearrangement joins TRBV20-1 to TRBJ2-3; D is possibly TRBD2 (6 bases). This CDR3 has 14 amino acids. The germline V and J ends were trimmed by 4 bases and 0 bases, with 11 bases remaining between them. Per the germline V gene, CDR1 is DFQATT and CDR2 is SNEGSKA (reference sequence). CDR3: CSAKMTRSTDTQYF. The DNA of the CDR3 is TGCAGTGCTAAAATGACTAGGAGCACAGATACGCAGTATTTT.